This is a list of T cell receptor beta chains from one sample in a study of cytomegalovirus exposure and HLA in healthy donors. Assay used: immunoSEQ multiplex PCR; TCRdb lists only in-frame clones, some missing. The profile shows about 130,000 clones, about 74% of them singletons. Sequenced input: PBMCs. The source is a woman between 45 and 65 years old in good health and CMV-seropositive. CDR3s include the opening cysteine and the closing phenylalanine or tryptophan. A D gene is named only where the DNA matches it firmly. Not every row has a clone size; where given, it reads once, few, many or a size class.

abundance	d_gene	j_gene	v_gene	CDR3aa	CDR3nt
few	-	TRBJ1-2	TRBV28	CASSLVRGVYGYTF	TGTGCCAGCAGTTTAGTACGGGGAGTCTATGGCTACACCTTC
-	-	TRBJ1-4	TRBV2	CASSERRAQELFF	TGTGCCAGCAGTGAAAGGAGGGCGCAGGAACTGTTTTTT
once	-	TRBJ1-3	TRBV5-1	CASSSRGSSGNTIYF	TGCGCCAGCAGCAGTAGGGGATCGTCTGGAAACACCATATATTTT
few	-	TRBJ1-4	TRBV6-1	CASLRTAINEKLFF	TGTGCCAGCTTGAGGACAGCCATTAATGAAAAACTGTTTTTT
-	-	TRBJ1-4	TRBV2	CASRGLEGGQGEKLFF	TGTGCCAGCAGAGGTTTGGAGGGAGGCCAAGGTGAAAAACTGTTTTTT
once	TRBD1	TRBJ2-6	TRBV4-3	CASSDRAGGANVLTF	TGCGCCAGCAGCGACAGGGCTGGTGGGGCCAACGTCCTGACTTTC
few	TRBD1	TRBJ1-3	TRBV19	CASGPGQGFGNTIYF	TGTGCCAGTGGACCGGGACAGGGGTTTGGAAACACCATATATTTT
-	-	TRBJ2-1	TRBV5-1	CASSSPPGGEQFF	TGCGCCAGCAGCTCCCCCCCCGGGGGTGAGCAGTTCTTC
-	-	TRBJ1-3	TRBV1	CTSSQDWAGDPTSGNTIYF	TGCACCAGCAGCCAAGATTGGGCGGGAGATCCTACCTCTGGAAACACCATATATTTT
-	TRBD1	TRBJ1-3	TRBV11-2	CASSRTGQGLGNTIYF	TGTGCCAGCAGCCGCACGGGACAGGGGTTAGGAAACACCATATATTTT
-	TRBD2	TRBJ2-1	TRBV9	CASSVSGGGAYNEQFF	TGTGCCAGCAGCGTATCGGGCGGGGGGGCGTACAATGAGCAGTTCTTC
-	TRBD2	TRBJ2-7	TRBV5-4	CASSLGLAEEYEQYF	TGTGCCAGCAGCTTGGGCCTAGCGGAGGAATACGAGCAGTACTTC
-	TRBD1	TRBJ2-5	TRBV9	CASSWDRGQETQYF	TGTGCCAGCAGCTGGGACAGGGGGCAAGAGACCCAGTACTTC
-	-	TRBJ2-5	TRBV20-1	CSAEGGETQYF	TGCAGTGCCGAGGGTGGCGAGACCCAGTACTTC
-	TRBD2	TRBJ2-7	TRBV10-3	CAISGTSGGSYEQYF	TGTGCCATCAGCGGGACTAGCGGGGGATCCTACGAGCAGTACTTC
-	TRBD1	TRBJ1-2	TRBV7-2	CASSTQQGADGYTF	TGTGCCAGCAGCACCCAACAGGGGGCGGATGGCTACACCTTC
-	-	TRBJ1-6	TRBV6-5	CASSPGVDSPLHF	TGTGCCAGCTCCCCCGGAGTCGACTCACCCCTCCACTTT
-	-	TRBJ1-2	TRBV6-5	CASRRGLGGYTF	TGTGCCAGCAGGAGGGGGTTGGGTGGCTACACCTTC
few	-	TRBJ2-1	TRBV19	CASSNGGLNEQFF	TGTGCCAGTAGTAATGGGGGGTTAAATGAGCAGTTCTTC
-	TRBD1	TRBJ1-2	TRBV6-6	CASRSDRNYGYTF	TGTGCCAGCAGGTCGGACAGGAACTATGGCTACACCTTC
-	-	TRBJ2-5	TRBV15	CATSLTVETQYF	TGTGCCACCAGCCTCACTGTCGAGACCCAGTACTTC
-	TRBD1	TRBJ2-7	TRBV7-2	CASSVDRGGLYEQYF	TGTGCCAGCAGCGTAGACAGGGGGGGGCTTTACGAGCAGTACTTC
few	-	TRBJ2-1	TRBV4-3	CASSQEVRVEQFF	TGCGCCAGCAGCCAAGAAGTACGGGTTGAGCAGTTCTTC
-	TRBD1	TRBJ2-2	TRBV19	CASSTRTGGRTGELFF	TGTGCCAGTAGTACCCGGACAGGGGGGAGAACCGGGGAGCTGTTTTTT
once	-	TRBJ2-5	TRBV7-8	CASSLSTAQETQYF	TGTGCCAGCAGCTTATCGACAGCCCAAGAGACCCAGTACTTC
-	TRBD1	TRBJ2-2	TRBV28	CASRGQGRGAGELFF	TGTGCCAGCAGGGGACAGGGGAGAGGTGCCGGGGAGCTGTTTTTT
-	-	TRBJ2-7	TRBV6-5	CASSRGGRDSYEQYF	TGTGCCAGCAGCCGAGGGGGACGGGACTCCTACGAGCAGTACTTC
few	TRBD2	TRBJ2-3	TRBV6-5	CASSSLAGGYTDTQYF	TGTGCCAGCAGTTCCCTAGCGGGGGGTTACACAGATACGCAGTATTTT
-	-	TRBJ1-1	TRBV6-5	CASKERVNTEAFF	TGTGCCAGCAAGGAGAGGGTGAACACTGAAGCTTTCTTT
-	-	TRBJ2-2	TRBV4-3	CASSHASGKPGELFF	TGCGCCAGCAGCCACGCCTCGGGGAAACCCGGGGAGCTGTTTTTT
-	TRBD1	TRBJ2-1	TRBV5-6	CASSSGGQGFNEQFF	TGTGCCAGCAGTTCCGGGGGACAGGGGTTCAATGAGCAGTTCTTC
-	-	TRBJ2-1	TRBV5-1	CASSLPTGYNEQFF	TGCGCCAGCAGCCTCCCTACAGGGTACAATGAGCAGTTCTTC
-	-	TRBJ1-5	TRBV5-6	CASSPLGAGQPQHF	TGTGCCAGCAGCCCTCTAGGGGCTGGTCAGCCCCAGCATTTT
once	-	TRBJ1-1	TRBV7-9	CASRWAGAQAFF	TGTGCCAGCCGATGGGCAGGGGCTCAAGCTTTCTTT
-	TRBD2	TRBJ2-1	TRBV4-1	CASSLRTSGGAANEQFF	TGCGCCAGCAGCCTTCGGACTAGCGGGGGGGCAGCTAATGAGCAGTTCTTC
-	-	TRBJ2-7	TRBV29-1	CSVAIASSSYEQYF	TGCAGCGTTGCGATAGCGTCGAGCTCCTACGAGCAGTACTTC
-	TRBD1	TRBJ2-5	TRBV10-2	CASSEPGQGSETQYF	TGCGCCAGCAGTGAGCCGGGACAGGGGTCGGAGACCCAGTACTTC
-	TRBD2	TRBJ2-7	TRBV7-9	CASTWTSGGSYEQYF	TGTGCCAGCACCTGGACTAGCGGGGGCTCCTACGAGCAGTACTTC
-	-	TRBJ2-1	TRBV30	CAWSVTTRPSGAEQFF	TGTGCCTGGAGTGTGACAACACGGCCCTCAGGGGCTGAGCAGTTCTTC
-	-	TRBJ1-1	TRBV18	CASSQTGDKNTEAFF	TGTGCCAGCTCACAGACGGGGGATAAGAACACTGAAGCTTTCTTT
-	-	TRBJ1-1	TRBV25-1	CASSRRGSMNTEAFF	TGTGCCAGCAGTAGGAGGGGCAGTATGAACACTGAAGCTTTCTTT
-	-	TRBJ2-1	TRBV10-3	CATQGYSSYNEQFF	TGTGCCACCCAGGGGTATAGCTCCTACAATGAGCAGTTCTTC
-	TRBD1	TRBJ2-7	TRBV19	CASSIAPGTGTYEQYF	TGTGCCAGTAGTATAGCTCCTGGGACAGGGACCTACGAGCAGTACTTC
-	TRBD1	TRBJ2-7	TRBV18	CASSPSRGTGTSYEQYF	TGTGCCAGCTCACCATCCAGGGGGACAGGGACTTCCTACGAGCAGTACTTC
-	-	TRBJ2-3	TRBV4-2	CASSQVAVSSTDTQYF	TGTGCCAGCAGCCAAGTGGCGGTCTCTAGCACAGATACGCAGTATTTT